The entry below describes one TCR beta chain. This clonotype was observed at least ten times. Its antigen is currently not known. No base qualities exist here, and no much larger clone lies one base off it. The library came from 5' RACE. The sequencer was a NextSeq 500. In the TCR library protocol, a unique molecular identifier was attached to each TCR cDNA molecule so that PCR and sequencing errors could be corrected. In the source study's methods: TCR identification, UMI-based error correction and CDR3 extraction were all carried out with Decombinator tools. Expanded TCRs were defined as those above a frequency of 2 per 1,000, corresponding to the top 1% of the tumor frequency distribution. Each repertoire was subsampled 100 times to 5,000 TCRs, after which Renyi diversity was computed with the R vegan package. CDR3 similarity networks were built from amino acid triplet string-kernel similarity, connecting CDR3s with pairwise similarity above 0.82. TCRdb handled the public reads itself, with Q25 trimming in fastp and clone calling in MiXCR, and kept productive beta chains. Here each entry gathers all rows of one CDR3 protein and keeps the most common genes and DNA. What appears here as the V and J calls and clone size reflects TCRdb's work, not the paper's. The sample data list around 92,000 distinct CDR3 sequences, and approximately 12% of these were observed just once. Clones ranked in the top ten supply under 50% of the sample.

This sample was included in a study of spatial heterogeneity in lung cancer (dated by TCRdb to between 2017 and 2020). General notes on the study: Beta-chain transcripts were consistently detected in greater numbers than alpha-chain transcripts, which likely reflected higher beta-chain transcript abundance. The study quantitatively compared TCR alpha and beta repertoires across multiple tumor regions, matched nontumor lung and blood in non-small cell lung cancer. In the raw uncorrected reads, each unique combination of TCR and UMI appeared on average more than ten times. Both alpha and beta chains were TCR-sequenced in samples taken at surgery, namely 220 tumor regions, under 80 matched nontumor lung samples and around 53 PBMC samples. The study linked features of the TCR repertoire to counts of nonsynonymous mutations, which were determined by whole-exome sequencing of tumor tissue. What the authors observed across the whole study: Ubiquitous expanded tumor TCRs were found in blood more often at tumor resection than at routine follow-up. Additional single-cell paired TCR alpha and beta sequencing was considered necessary to confirm, at a functional level, the hypothesis that regional TCRs recognize regional mutations.

The time point tag for this specimen amounts to: sample taken at primary tumor resection. Without any cell sorting, TCR sequencing was performed on whole RNA extracted either from tumor and nontumor lung tissue or from cryopreserved PBMC samples. Donors were 70 or so patients with early-stage, untreated non-small cell lung cancer from the lung TRACERx cohort. Only patients with enough RNA available from two or more tumor regions were chosen for TCR sequencing. V has 0 bases trimmed and J has 5 bases trimmed; junction bases matching no gene number 6. From a lookup of the germline V gene, CDR1 and CDR2 are SGHRS and YFSETQ. From cysteine to phenylalanine, the CDR3 is 15 amino acids long. Only the CDR3 region is kept as DNA, spanning 45 bases read in frame from base 1.

This TCR was recovered from a male donor with early-stage non-small cell lung cancer. This sample comprised PBMCs, obtained at surgery. The chain is made from TRBV5-1 and TRBJ1-1, and TRBD1 matches 8 of the central bases. The DNA reads TGCGCCAGCAGCTTGGCCGGGACAGGTGGGACTGAAGCTTTCTTT. This encodes CASSLAGTGGTEAFF.